The 18 T cell receptor beta chains presented below share a single source sample, sequenced in a study of vaccination and CD4 T cells after COVID-19. Antigens of these TCRs are unknown. Treatment of the sample: approximately 10-day PBMC culture with coronavirus spike peptide pools or control peptides (ViraFEST assay). An Oncomine TCR Beta short-read assay was used to sequence the DNA from cultured CD4+ T cells. TCRdb recomputed calls from the PCR reads with MiXCR, one row per CDR3 protein. Of just over 20,000 distinct CDR3 sequences listed, around 70% are singletons. The sample was CD4+ T cells from blood, cultured in vitro. The receptors were sampled from a human donor who had recovered from COVID-19.

The chain is built from TRBV27 and TRBJ2-1, with a tentative D call TRBD2 (6 bases). The CDR3 is 15 residues long. Trimming cost V 2 bases and J 7 bases, with 15 bases left between them. CDR1 is MNHEY, CDR2 SMNVEV, per germline (reference sequence). CDR3 bases: TGTGCCAGCAGTTTAGGGACTCACAAGGGGAATGAGCAGTTCTTC. Its protein product is CASSLGTHKGNEQFF.

There are a few counts of this clonotype. The V and J genes are TRBV15 and TRBJ1-6; D ambiguous. Between the trimmed V and J ends, which lost 3 bases and 10 bases, there was a span of 10 bases. This CDR3 has 13 residues. CDR1 and CDR2 from the germline V gene are LNHNV and YYDKDF (reference sequence). The CDR3 sequence is CATSSFQSSPLHF. The CDR3 coding sequence is TGTGCCACCAGCAGTTTCCAGTCATCACCCCTCCACTTT.

V gene TRBV7-6 combines with J gene TRBJ1-1, with D uncertain. Trimming pared 6 bases from V and 1 base from J, leaving 9 bases between. Per the germline V gene, CDR1 is SGHVS and CDR2 is FNYEAQ. The CDR3 has 13 residues. The CDR3 here is CASRAGQNTEAFF. CDR3 sequence (DNA): TGTGCCAGCAGAGCGGGCCAGAACACTGAAGCTTTCTTT.

The chain carries TRBV6-2 or TRBV6-3 and TRBJ1-5; 12 bases agree with TRBD1. The V gene's germline CDR1 is MNHEY and CDR2 SVGEGT. This CDR3 contains 15 residues. V was pared by 6 bases and J by 10 bases, with 10 bases of the junction left unmatched. DNA of the CDR3: TGTGCCAGCAGCTGGGGACAGGGGGCGTCCCGTCCCCAGCATTTT. It codes for CASSWGQGASRPQHF.

This clonotype was recorded a few times. The chain joins TRBV6-2 or TRBV6-3 to TRBJ1-5; D uncertain. CDR1 is MNHEY, CDR2 SVGEGT, per germline. The CDR3 extends over 16 amino acids. Trimming took off 2 bases at V and 2 bases at J, with 13 bases between the two ends. CDR3 residues: CASSYGRQRGNQPQHF. The CDR3 nucleotides read TGTGCCAGCAGTTACGGCCGGCAGCGGGGCAATCAGCCCCAGCATTTT.

This chain links TRBV20-1 with TRBJ2-1; 7 bases fit TRBD2. The germline V gene encodes CDR1 DFQATT and CDR2 SNEGSKA (reference sequence). The junction had 8 bases not matched to a gene; V was cut back by 3 bases and J by 0 bases. The CDR3 is made up of 16 amino acids. The CDR3 bases are TGCAGTGCTAGCATCGCGGGAGTTCTCTCCTACAATGAGCAGTTCTTC. Translation: CSASIAGVLSYNEQFF.

The J gene is TRBJ2-1, the V gene TRBV2; a possible D gene is TRBD2 (5 bases). V was clipped by 8 bases and J by 14 bases, with 22 bases between them. There are 13 residues in the CDR3. Germline CDR1 is SNHLY and CDR2 is FYNNEI. For the CDR3, the DNA is TGTGCCAGCGGGGTTACCCTCACTAGTCGAGAGTTCTTC. Translation: CASGVTLTSREFF.

The chain couples TRBV7-9 to TRBJ2-7, with TRBD2 matching 10 bases. The CDR3 totals 15 residues. Germline V gene lookup returns CDR1 SEHNR and CDR2 FQNEAQ (reference sequence). V gave up 2 bases and J gave up 6 bases; unmatched junction bases: 7. In DNA, the CDR3 is TGTGCCAGCAGCTTATGGAGCCTAGCGGGAGCCGAGCAGTACTTC. Its translation: CASSLWSLAGAEQYF.

The CDR3 protein is CASSLVGGGQPQHF. The CDR3 DNA follows: TGTGCCAGCAGTTTAGTAGGGGGAGGTCAGCCCCAGCATTTT. The chain combines TRBV28 with TRBJ1-5; the D gene is possibly TRBD1 (6 bases). The V and J ends lost 2 bases and 6 bases respectively, with 11 bases between them. The CDR3 is 14 amino acids. Germline V lookup: CDR1 MDHEN, CDR2 SYDVKM.

The rearrangement joins TRBV2 to TRBJ2-7; a weak D match, TRBD1 (6 bases). CDR1 and CDR2 from the germline V gene are SNHLY and FYNNEI. The CDR3 totals 13 residues. V was cut by 8 bases and J by 2 bases, with 13 bases left in between. CDR3 loop: CASRRTVPYEQYF. As DNA, the CDR3 is TGTGCCAGCCGCCGGACAGTGCCCTACGAGCAGTACTTC.

This chain uses TRBV20-1 with TRBJ2-7; unclear D gene. Germline CDR1 and CDR2: DFQATT and SNEGSKA (reference sequence). Trimming removed 0 bases from V and 3 bases from J, with 9 bases in between. There are 13 residues in the CDR3. For the CDR3, the DNA is TGCAGTGCTAGAGAGGCCCCCGGCTACGAGCAGTACTTC. Translation gives CSAREAPGYEQYF.

This clonotype was observed a handful of times. The chain carries TRBV6-1 and TRBJ1-3; weak D call: TRBD1 (5 bases). Germline loops: CDR1 MNHNS, CDR2 SASEGT. V lost 7 bases, J lost 0 bases, and 10 bases lay in between. There are 14 residues in the CDR3. CDR3 bases: TGTGCCAGCACTGGGGCCGTCTCTGGAAACACCATATATTTT. Its translation: CASTGAVSGNTIYF.

The gene calls are TRBV7-9 and TRBJ1-2; TRBD1 agrees at 9 bases. The germline CDR1 and CDR2 sequences are SEHNR and FQNEAQ (reference sequence). V lost 4 bases and J lost 6; bases outside the gene matches: 6. CDR3 length equals 14 residues. Here the CDR3 reads CASSSTGGADGYTF. Written as DNA, the CDR3 is TGTGCCAGCAGCTCCACAGGGGGCGCCGATGGCTACACCTTC.

V usage is TRBV6-1 and J usage is TRBJ1-5; weak D call: TRBD1 (6 bases). The CDR3 covers 18 residues. Deletions cut 6 bases from V and 0 bases from J, with 21 bases between. CDR1 is MNHNS and CDR2 is SASEGT in the germline V gene. DNA for the CDR3: TGTGCCAGCAGCGCCCCCCTAGGGGGGGCTTTTAGCAATCAGCCCCAGCATTTT. Protein sequence: CASSAPLGGAFSNQPQHF.

This sequence joins TRBV19 and TRBJ1-5; no clear D gene. Germline V gene sequence: CDR1 LNHDA, CDR2 SQIVND (reference sequence). V was trimmed by 7 bases and J by 5 bases, leaving 18 bases between them. CDR3 length equals 15 residues. DNA for the CDR3: TGTGCCAGTACCGGAGGAAGCCCGGTTTATCAGCCCCAGCATTTT. Translated: CASTGGSPVYQPQHF.

This sequence joins TRBV6-5 and TRBJ2-3, with D tentatively TRBD2 (5 bases). Per germline, CDR1 MNHEY and CDR2 SVGAGI. The CDR3 covers 16 residues. V lost 2 bases to trimming and J lost 8 bases, with 20 bases between them. The DNA of the CDR3 is TGTGCCAGCAGTTACGGTGTCGACTATGCTTTAGGTACGCAGTATTTT. This translates into CASSYGVDYALGTQYF.

This clonotype appeared a single time. The genes are TRBV18 and TRBJ1-5; D is undetermined. V was pared by 5 bases and J by 4 bases, with 12 bases between. From germline, CDR1 is KGHSH and CDR2 LQKENI. CDR3 length equals 14 residues. This CDR3 reads CASSSSGTNQPQHF. DNA of the CDR3: TGTGCCAGCTCATCCTCAGGAACAAATCAGCCCCAGCATTTT.

CDR3 amino acids: CSAKGGYGYTF. CDR3 DNA sequence: TGCAGTGCTAAGGGGGGCTATGGCTACACCTTC. V gene TRBV20-1 combines with J gene TRBJ1-2, with D perhaps TRBD1 (6 bases). V was shortened by 4 bases and J by 4 bases, with 7 bases between the two germline ends. CDR1 and CDR2 (germline): DFQATT, SNEGSKA (reference sequence). The CDR3 length is 11 residues.